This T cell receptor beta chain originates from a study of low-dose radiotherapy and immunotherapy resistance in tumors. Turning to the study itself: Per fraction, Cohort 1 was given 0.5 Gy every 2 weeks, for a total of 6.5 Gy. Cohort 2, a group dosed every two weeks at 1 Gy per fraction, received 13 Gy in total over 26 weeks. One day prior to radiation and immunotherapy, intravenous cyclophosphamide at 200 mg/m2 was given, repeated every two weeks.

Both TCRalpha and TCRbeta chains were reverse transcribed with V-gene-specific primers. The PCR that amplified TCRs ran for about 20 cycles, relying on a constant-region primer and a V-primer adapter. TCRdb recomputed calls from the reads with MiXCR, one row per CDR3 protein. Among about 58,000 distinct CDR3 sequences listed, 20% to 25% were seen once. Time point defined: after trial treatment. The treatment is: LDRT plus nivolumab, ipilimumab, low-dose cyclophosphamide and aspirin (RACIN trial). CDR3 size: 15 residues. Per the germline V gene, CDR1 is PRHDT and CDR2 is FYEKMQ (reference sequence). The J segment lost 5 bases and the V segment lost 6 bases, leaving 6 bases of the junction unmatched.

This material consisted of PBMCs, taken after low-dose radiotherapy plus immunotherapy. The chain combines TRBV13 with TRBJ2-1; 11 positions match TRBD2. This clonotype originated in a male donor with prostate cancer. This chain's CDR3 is CASSGGLAVDNEQFF. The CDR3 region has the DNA TGTGCCAGCAGTGGGGGACTAGCGGTAGACAATGAGCAGTTCTTC.